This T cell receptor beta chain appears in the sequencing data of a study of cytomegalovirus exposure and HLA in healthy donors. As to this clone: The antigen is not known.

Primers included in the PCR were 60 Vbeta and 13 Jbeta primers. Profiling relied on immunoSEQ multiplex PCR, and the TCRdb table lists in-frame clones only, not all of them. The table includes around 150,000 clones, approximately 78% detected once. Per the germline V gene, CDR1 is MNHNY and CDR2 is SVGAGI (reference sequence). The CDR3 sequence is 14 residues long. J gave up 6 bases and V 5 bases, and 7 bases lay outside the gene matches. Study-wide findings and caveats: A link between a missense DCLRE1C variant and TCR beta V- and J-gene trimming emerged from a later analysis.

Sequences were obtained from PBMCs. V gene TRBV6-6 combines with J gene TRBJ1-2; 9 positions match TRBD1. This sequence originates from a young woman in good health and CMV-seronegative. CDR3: CASSRQGGTDGYTF. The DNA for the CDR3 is TGTGCCAGCAGTCGACAGGGGGGTACGGATGGCTACACCTTC.